A single sample gave rise to the 24 T cell receptor beta chains below, sequenced in a study of regulatory T cells in long-lasting Graves disease. Time point indicated: newly diagnosed GD, antithyroid drugs for less than 3 months. The authors made the TCR library using RNA they extracted from PBMCs. Sequencing libraries for TCR beta were prepared with iRepertoire HTBI primers and Arm-PCR of CDR3 regions. Via MiXCR, TCRdb re-called the multiplex PCR reads, giving one row per CDR3 protein. The sample has some 370,000 distinct CDR3 sequences; 10% to 15% are singletons. The data also belong to a second study, concerning T cells in Graves' hyperthyroidism and ophthalmopathy.

The material sequenced was peripheral blood mononuclear cells (PBMCs), taken at new diagnosis, from a patient treated with antithyroid drugs. The receptors come from a woman aged 18 to 35 with Graves disease.

This clonotype was counted at least ten times. The chain uses TRBV10-1 and TRBJ2-2; 10 bases match TRBD2. In germline, CDR1 is WNHNN, CDR2 SYGVQD (reference sequence). Germline trimming cut 6 bases from V and 0 bases from J; bases unmatched to any gene: 4. The CDR3 totals 16 residues. The CDR3 loop reads CASSWTSGPNTGELFF. The CDR3, as DNA: TGCGCCAGCAGCTGGACTAGCGGTCCGAACACCGGGGAGCTGTTTTTT.

V and J are TRBV24-1 and TRBJ2-1, with TRBD1 as a possible D gene (6 bases). Germline CDR1 and CDR2: KGHDR and SFDVKD. V gave up 2 bases and J gave up 2 bases, with 18 bases separating them. The CDR3 is made up of 18 amino acids. This chain's CDR3 is CATSDSRGQKTAYNEQFF. The CDR3 DNA follows: TGTGCCACCAGTGATTCCCGGGGACAAAAGACCGCCTACAATGAGCAGTTCTTC.

In regard to this clonotype: At one end, the junction sequence differs from germline, possibly due to a read error. J is TRBJ2-2 and V is TRBV27, with a tentative D call TRBD2 (5 bases). Germline V gives CDR1 MNHEY, CDR2 SMNVEV (reference sequence). This CDR3 comprises 14 residues. CDR3 coding DNA: TGTGCCAGCAGTCCCGGATTGAACACCGGGAAGCTGTTTTTT. Amino acids: CASSPGLNTGKLFF.

This clonotype was picked up a small number of times. A much larger clone lies a single base off, so this may be a read error. The CDR3 carries no conserved terminal phenylalanine or tryptophan, so it likely arises from a read error. This chain connects TRBV11-3 to TRBJ2-3; no clear D. The germline V gene has CDR1 SGHNT and CDR2 YENEEA. V gave up 3 bases and J gave up 5 bases, with 9 bases separating them. The CDR3 spans 13 residues. This CDR3 is CASSFRNRDTQYL. In nucleotides, the CDR3 is TGTGCCAGCAGCTTCCGCAACAGAGATACGCAGTATCTT.

This clonotype was observed at least ten times. The rearrangement joins TRBV6-1 to TRBJ2-2, with 10 bases aligning to TRBD2. This CDR3 has 17 amino acids. Germline V CDR1 and CDR2: MNHNS, SASEGT. The ends lost 5 bases at V and 4 bases at J; junction bases unmatched: 10. In nucleotides, the CDR3 is TGTGCCAGCAGTACACCCATAGCGGGAGGAGGCACCGGGGAGCTGTTTTTT. It encodes CASSTPIAGGGTGELFF.

This clonotype has ten or more counts. V is TRBV6-1 and J is TRBJ1-5, with 7 bases lining up with TRBD1. The V and J ends lost 6 bases and 3 bases, in that order; junction bases with no gene match: 8. Germline V gene sequence: CDR1 MNHNS, CDR2 SASEGT. This CDR3 contains 15 residues. The CDR3 DNA reads as TGTGCCAGCAGATCAGGACAGGCGATCAATCAGCCCCAGCATTTT. Protein product: CASRSGQAINQPQHF.

Many counts were recorded for this clonotype. The J gene is TRBJ2-3, the V gene TRBV3-1, with 12 bases aligning to TRBD2. Germline lookup yields CDR1 LGHDT and CDR2 YNNKEL (reference sequence). Trimming cost V 2 bases and J 4 bases; bases outside gene matches: 16. This CDR3 is built from 20 residues. CDR3 bases: TGTGCCAGCAGCCAATTTCTAGCGGGAGGGGGGACCGGTTTTCCAGATACGCAGTATTTT. As protein: CASSQFLAGGGTGFPDTQYF.

Points on this clonotype: Germline and junction disagree at one end, which may indicate a read error. The chain links TRBV19 to TRBJ2-5, with D perhaps TRBD2 (6 bases). Germline CDR1 is LNHDA and CDR2 is SQIVND (reference sequence). This CDR3 contains 14 residues. The CDR3: CAGSTLAEQETQYF. The CDR3 DNA reads TGTGCCGGTAGTACCTTAGCGGAGCAAGAGACCCAGTACTTC.

V is TRBV6-2 or TRBV6-3 and J is TRBJ2-7; 11 bases align to TRBD2. Germline trimming cut 7 bases from V and 4 bases from J; bases unmatched to any gene: 3. The CDR3 covers 13 residues. CDR1 MNHEY and CDR2 SVGEGT come from the germline V gene. CDR3: CASKTSGVYEQYF. DNA for the CDR3: TGTGCCAGCAAGACTAGCGGGGTGTACGAGCAGTACTTC.

This clonotype was picked up many times. This likely comes from a read error, as the CDR3 has no conserved phenylalanine or tryptophan at its end. The J gene is TRBJ2-1, the V gene TRBV6-9; 7 bases align to TRBD1. With V trimmed by 3 bases and J by 8 bases, 7 bases remained unmatched. The germline V gene has CDR1 MNHGY and CDR2 SVAAGI. CDR3 length: 14 residues. CDR3: CASSYSRGGDEQFL. In DNA form, the CDR3 reads TGTGCCAGCAGTTACTCCCGAGGGGGCGATGAGCAGTTCCTC.

This clonotype was seen many times. J is TRBJ2-3 and V is TRBV27; TRBD1 matches 9 bases. Germline V gene data show CDR1 as MNHEY and CDR2 as SMNVEV (reference sequence). After removal of 7 bases from V and 0 bases from J, the junction contained 8 bases not matched to a gene. This CDR3 spans 16 amino acids. The CDR3 DNA sequence: TGTGCCAGCATCCCATGGGGACAGGGCAGCACAGATACGCAGTATTTT. Residues: CASIPWGQGSTDTQYF.

For this clonotype: With a much larger clone just one base away, this may be a read error. The rearrangement uses TRBV7-9 and TRBJ2-3, with D perhaps TRBD1 (6 bases). Germline V gene lookup returns CDR1 SEHNR and CDR2 FQNEAQ (reference sequence). The CDR3 spans 15 residues. The CDR3 DNA sequence: TGTGTCAGCAGCTCCCCGGGGACATACACAGATACGCAGTATTTT. Protein sequence: CVSSSPGTYTDTQYF.

This clonotype was seen ten or more times. This chain joins TRBV20-1 and TRBJ2-1; 7 bases are shared with TRBD2. V shed 6 bases, J shed 3 bases, and the junction held 5 bases outside the gene matches. CDR3 length: 13 residues. Per germline, CDR1 DFQATT and CDR2 SNEGSKA (reference sequence). CDR3 DNA: TGCAGTGCAGAAGCGGGGTACTACAATGAGCAGTTCTTC. It translates to CSAEAGYYNEQFF.

This clonotype appeared many times. The chain recombines TRBV3-1 with TRBJ2-3, with 7 bases aligning to TRBD1. The CDR3 extends over 15 amino acids. The V gene's germline CDR1 is LGHDT and CDR2 YNNKEL (reference sequence). The V segment lost 1 base and the J segment 5 bases; nucleotides outside the gene matches: 6. The CDR3 reads CASSQGQGRGDTQYF. DNA of the CDR3: TGTGCCAGCAGCCAAGGACAGGGTAGGGGAGATACGCAGTATTTT.

This clonotype was seen repeatedly, ten times or more. The genes are TRBV12-3 or TRBV12-4 and TRBJ1-5, with 9 bases aligning to TRBD1. Trimming removed 6 bases from V and 4 bases from J; junction bases left unmatched: 10. This CDR3 spans 16 amino acids. CDR3 region: CASSRTGDPRNQPQHF. The CDR3 DNA reads as TGTGCCAGCAGCCGGACAGGGGATCCTCGGAATCAGCCCCAGCATTTT.

The sample holds many counts of this clonotype. This chain links TRBV29-1 with TRBJ2-1; D gene uncertain. Trimming cost V 2 bases and J 8 bases, with 10 bases left between them. The CDR3 covers 12 residues. Germline V gives CDR1 SQVTM, CDR2 ANQGSEA. The CDR3 here is CSVETSSDEQFF. The DNA of the CDR3 is TGCAGCGTTGAAACGTCATCGGATGAGCAGTTCTTC.

This clonotype was observed at least ten times. The chain's CDR3 is CASSQPGEQFF. The CDR3 DNA reads as TGTGCCAGCAGCCAACCAGGTGAGCAGTTCTTC. The chain recombines TRBV3-1 with TRBJ2-1; no firm D call. V was clipped by 2 bases and J by 9 bases, with 5 bases between them. This CDR3 is 11 amino acids long. The germline V gene encodes CDR1 LGHDT and CDR2 YNNKEL (reference sequence).

At least ten counts were recorded for this clonotype. The chain links TRBV18 to TRBJ1-5; possibly TRBD1 for D (6 bases). CDR1 is KGHSH and CDR2 is LQKENI in the germline V gene. The CDR3 is made up of 14 amino acids. Trimming cost V 3 bases and J 6 bases, with 12 bases left between them. CDR3 sequence reads: CASSPRGDGQPQHF. DNA of the CDR3: TGTGCCAGCTCACCGAGGGGGGACGGTCAGCCCCAGCATTTT.

This clonotype has more than one count but fewer than ten. This sequence joins TRBV14 and TRBJ1-4; D call uncertain. The ends were cut back, 2 bases at V and 7 bases at J, with 5 bases in the middle. CDR1 and CDR2 from the germline V gene are SGHDN and FVKESK. The CDR3 extends over 12 amino acids. For the CDR3, the DNA is TGTGCCAGCAGCCAACTAGGTGAAAAACTGTTTTTT. Amino acids: CASSQLGEKLFF.

This clonotype was picked up many times. V usage is TRBV27 and J usage is TRBJ2-7, with D perhaps TRBD1 or TRBD2 (6 bases each). The CDR3 covers 15 residues. Germline-derived CDR1 and CDR2 are MNHEY and SMNVEV (reference sequence). V was clipped by 4 bases and J by 3 bases, with 16 bases between them. The chain's CDR3 is CASSSRLGGGYEQYF. The CDR3, as DNA: TGTGCCAGCAGTTCGAGACTAGGGGGAGGCTACGAGCAGTACTTC.

This clonotype was seen many times. V and J are TRBV2 and TRBJ2-7; weak D call: TRBD2 (6 bases). Trimming removed 3 bases at V and 3 bases at J, with 15 bases between. CDR1 is SNHLY, CDR2 FYNNEI, per germline. The CDR3 covers 15 residues. The CDR3 region has the DNA TGTGCCAGCAGTGAGTTTCCTAGCGCTTACTACGAGCAGTACGTC. Its translation: CASSEFPSAYYEQYV.

This clonotype was counted between two and nine times. The CDR3 loop is CASSFYRGLQETQYF. CDR3 coding DNA: TGTGCCAGCAGCTTTTATCGGGGGCTCCAAGAGACCCAGTACTTC. This chain uses TRBV11-2 with TRBJ2-5, with D perhaps TRBD1 or TRBD2 (6 bases each). In germline, CDR1 is SGHAT, CDR2 FQNNGV. V was pared by 3 bases and J by 1 base, with 12 bases between. The CDR3 is 15 residues long.

In this sample, this clonotype turned up many times. The CDR3 protein is CASSFLTSGSVTDTQYF. In nucleotides, the CDR3 is TGCGCCAGCAGCTTCCTGACTAGCGGGAGCGTCACAGATACGCAGTATTTT. V usage is TRBV5-1 and J usage is TRBJ2-3; TRBD2 agrees at 12 bases. The CDR3 loop spans 17 amino acids. V lost 2 bases to trimming and J lost 2 bases; unmatched junction nucleotides: 6. Germline V gives CDR1 SGHRS, CDR2 YFSETQ.

Many counts were recorded for this clonotype. V usage is TRBV24-1 and J usage is TRBJ2-7; D is possibly TRBD2 (5 bases). V was cut by 0 bases and J by 3 bases, with 17 bases left in between. Germline V lookup: CDR1 KGHDR, CDR2 SFDVKD. The CDR3 runs to 17 residues. CDR3 sequence reads: CATSDLDPAAGVYEQYF. As DNA, the CDR3 is TGTGCCACCAGTGATTTGGACCCAGCGGCTGGTGTCTACGAGCAGTACTTC.